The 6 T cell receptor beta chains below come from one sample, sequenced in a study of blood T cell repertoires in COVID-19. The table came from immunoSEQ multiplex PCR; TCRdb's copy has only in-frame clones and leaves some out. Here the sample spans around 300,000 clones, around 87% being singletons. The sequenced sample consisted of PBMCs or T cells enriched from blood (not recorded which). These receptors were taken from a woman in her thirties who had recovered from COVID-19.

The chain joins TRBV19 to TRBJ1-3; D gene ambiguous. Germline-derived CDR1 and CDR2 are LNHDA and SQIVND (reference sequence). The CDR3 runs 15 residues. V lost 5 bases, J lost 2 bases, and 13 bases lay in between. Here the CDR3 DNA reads TGTGCCAGTAGTGCCGCAGGAAACCCTGGAAACACCATATATTTT. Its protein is CASSAAGNPGNTIYF.

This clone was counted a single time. The CDR3 DNA is TGTGCCAGCAGTTACAGCTTCGAGTACTACACCGGGGAGCTGTTTTTT. Protein: CASSYSFEYYTGELFF. This chain joins TRBV6-5 and TRBJ2-2; D ambiguous. This CDR3 comprises 16 residues. CDR1 MNHEY and CDR2 SVGAGI come from the germline V gene. V lost 2 bases and J lost 3, with 13 bases in between.

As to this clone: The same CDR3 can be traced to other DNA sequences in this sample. The CDR3 here is CASSQQGNYGYTF. As DNA, the CDR3 is TGTGCCAGCAGTCAACAGGGTAACTATGGCTACACCTTC. The chain carries TRBV2 and TRBJ1-2, with D maybe TRBD1 (6 bases). The germline V gene has CDR1 SNHLY and CDR2 FYNNEI. Trimming removed 5 bases from V and 1 base from J, with 8 bases in between. The CDR3 has 13 amino acids.

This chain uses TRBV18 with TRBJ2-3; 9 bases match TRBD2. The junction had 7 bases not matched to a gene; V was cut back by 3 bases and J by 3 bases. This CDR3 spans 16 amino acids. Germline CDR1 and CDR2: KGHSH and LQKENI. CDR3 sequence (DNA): TGTGCCAGCTCACCCTTTCGCGGGGGGGCGACAGATACGCAGTATTTT. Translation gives CASSPFRGGATDTQYF.

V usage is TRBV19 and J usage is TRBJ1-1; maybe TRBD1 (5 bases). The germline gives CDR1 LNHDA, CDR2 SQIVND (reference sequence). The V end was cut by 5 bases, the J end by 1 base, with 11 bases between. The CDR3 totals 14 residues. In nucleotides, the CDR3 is TGTGCCAGTAGTTGGCCGGGGGGGAACACTGAAGCTTTCTTT. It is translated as CASSWPGGNTEAFF. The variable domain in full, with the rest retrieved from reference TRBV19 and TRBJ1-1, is DGGITQSPKYLFRKEGQNVTLSCEQNLNHDAMYWYRQDPGQGLRLIYYSQIVNDFQKGDIAEGYSVSREKKESFPLTVTSAQKNPTAFYLCASSWPGGNTEAFFGQGTRLTVV.

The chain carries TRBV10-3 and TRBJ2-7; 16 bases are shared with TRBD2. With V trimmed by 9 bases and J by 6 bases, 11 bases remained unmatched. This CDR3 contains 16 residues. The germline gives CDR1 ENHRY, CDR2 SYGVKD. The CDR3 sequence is CAIRNGTSGGATEQYF. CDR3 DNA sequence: TGTGCCATTAGGAACGGGACTAGCGGGGGGGCCACCGAGCAGTACTTC.